A selection of T cell receptor beta chains follows, all from one sample in a study of cytomegalovirus exposure and HLA in healthy donors. Produced via immunoSEQ multiplex PCR; TCRdb's table is partial and in-frame only. Here the sample spans roughly 110,000 clones, over 75% being singletons. Sequenced sample: PBMCs. These receptors were obtained from a woman aged 18 to 35 in good health and CMV-seronegative. Both conserved end residues are part of each CDR3. A D gene is named only where the DNA matches it firmly. Some rows have no size entry. The others give once, few or many, or a class for an expanded clone.

>TRBD2|TRBJ2-7|TRBV4-2|.
CASSRSSGGSYEQYF
TGTGCCAGCAGCCGGAGTAGCGGGGGTTCCTACGAGCAGTACTTC
>.|TRBJ2-2|TRBV7-2|.
CASSSREWPGELFF
TGTGCCAGCAGCTCACGGGAATGGCCCGGGGAGCTGTTTTTT
>TRBD2|TRBJ2-2|TRBV11-3|.
CASSPGTTDTGELFF
TGTGCCAGCAGCCCTGGGACTACCGACACCGGGGAGCTGTTTTTT
>TRBD1|TRBJ2-7|TRBV6-4|.
CASSHRRDRQSF
TGTGCCAGCAGTCACCGCCGGGACAGACAATCCTTC
>.|TRBJ1-1|TRBV7-8|.
CASSLRFGVGGNTEAFF
TGTGCCAGCAGCCTTCGCTTTGGGGTCGGAGGGAACACTGAAGCTTTCTTT
>.|TRBJ1-4|TRBV19|.
CASMAGSNEKLFF
TGTGCCAGTATGGCGGGGTCGAATGAAAAACTGTTTTTT
>TRBD2|TRBJ2-4|TRBV27|.
CASSPRGEGNIQYF
TGTGCCAGCAGTCCTCGAGGGGAGGGTAACATTCAGTACTTC
>.|TRBJ1-2|TRBV5-6|.
CASSYTNYGYTF
TGTGCCAGCAGCTACACCAACTATGGCTACACCTTC
>.|TRBJ1-5|TRBV28|.
CASSFYSSNQPQHF
TGTGCCAGCAGTTTTTATTCGAGCAATCAGCCCCAGCATTTT
>.|TRBJ2-3|TRBV30|.
CALQQGADTQYF
TGTGCCTTGCAACAGGGCGCAGATACGCAGTATTTT
>TRBD1|TRBJ1-2|TRBV7-8|.
CASSPTGGPVDYGYTF
TGTGCCAGCAGCCCTACAGGGGGGCCCGTCGACTATGGCTACACCTTC
>TRBD1|TRBJ1-2|TRBV28|.
CASSLRRWGGQGEYGYGYTF
TGTGCCAGCAGTTTAAGACGGTGGGGTGGACAGGGAGAGTATGGCTATGGCTACACCTTC
>.|TRBJ1-3|TRBV7-6|.
CASSLATGLSGNTIYF
TGTGCCAGCAGCTTAGCCACGGGACTCTCTGGAAACACCATATATTTT
>.|TRBJ1-6|TRBV10-2|.
CASKVVRTIGSPLHF
TGCGCCAGCAAGGTGGTCCGGACAATTGGTTCACCCCTCCACTTT
>.|TRBJ2-3|TRBV5-1|.
CASSSRASVTDTQYF
TGCGCCAGCAGCTCGAGGGCTAGCGTAACAGATACGCAGTATTTT
>TRBD2|TRBJ2-2|TRBV9|.
CASSPDIGLAGGPGGELFF
TGTGCCAGCAGCCCTGATATTGGACTAGCGGGGGGGCCGGGCGGGGAGCTGTTTTTT
>TRBD2|TRBJ2-7|TRBV2|.
CASSERGLATYEQYF
TGTGCCAGCAGTGAAAGGGGACTAGCGACATACGAGCAGTACTTC
>.|TRBJ1-2|TRBV27|.
CASSLEGTAYGYTF
TGTGCCAGCAGTTTGGAGGGGACCGCCTATGGCTACACCTTC
>.|TRBJ2-2|TRBV28|.
CASSLDRRNTGELFF
TGTGCCAGCAGTTTAGACAGGAGAAACACCGGGGAGCTGTTTTTT
>TRBD2|TRBJ2-1|TRBV14|.
CASSRRTSGSRNEQFF
TGTGCCAGCAGCCGGAGGACTAGCGGGAGTCGGAATGAGCAGTTCTTC
>TRBD2|TRBJ2-5|TRBV4-1|.
CASSHPPGLAVQETQYF
TGCGCCAGCAGCCACCCACCGGGACTAGCGGTTCAAGAGACCCAGTACTTC
>TRBD1|TRBJ1-2|TRBV28|.
CASRPTGANYGYTF
TGTGCCAGCAGGCCGACAGGGGCAAACTATGGCTACACCTTC
>TRBD2|TRBJ2-3|TRBV5-1|.
CASGGRLAVDTDTQYF
TGCGCCAGCGGGGGCCGACTAGCGGTAGACACAGATACGCAGTATTTT
>.|TRBJ2-5|TRBV7-2|.
CASSTDSHGTQYF
TGTGCCAGCAGCACAGACAGCCACGGGACCCAGTACTTC
>.|TRBJ2-5|TRBV11-2|.
CASSLRFPDRPRGETQYF
TGTGCCAGCAGCTTAAGGTTCCCGGACAGACCGAGGGGAGAGACCCAGTACTTC
>.|TRBJ2-1|TRBV12-2|.
CASRLVCVHEQFF
TGTGCAAGTCGCTTAGTTTGCGTTCATGAGCAGTTCTTC
>.|TRBJ2-7|TRBV27|.
CASSLSSTGFYEQYF
TGTGCCAGCAGTTTATCTTCTACAGGGTTTTACGAGCAGTACTTC
>.|TRBJ1-1|TRBV11-3|.
CASSLESPRSEAFF
TGTGCCAGCAGCTTAGAGTCCCCTAGGTCTGAAGCTTTCTTT
>TRBD1|TRBJ1-2|TRBV7-2|.
CASSVDRVYGYTF
TGTGCCAGCAGCGTCGACAGGGTCTATGGCTACACCTTC
>.|TRBJ1-1|TRBV23-1|.
CASSQSPGLKNTEAFF
TGCGCCAGCAGTCAGAGTCCAGGGCTTAAGAACACTGAAGCTTTCTTT
>TRBD1|TRBJ1-4|TRBV18|.
CASSPRALVTGDNEKLFF
TGTGCCAGCTCACCCCGCGCCCTGGTGACAGGGGATAATGAAAAACTGTTTTTT
>TRBD2|TRBJ2-7|TRBV5-7|.
CASSSGGSYEQYF
TGTGCCAGCAGCTCGGGGGGCTCCTACGAGCAGTACTTC
>TRBD1|TRBJ1-3|TRBV19|.
CASNPGTGGGNTIYF
TGTGCCAGTAACCCAGGGACAGGGGGAGGAAACACCATATATTTT
>TRBD1|TRBJ1-5|TRBV6-6|.
CASRARGPNQPQHF
TGTGCCAGCAGGGCCAGGGGGCCCAATCAGCCCCAGCATTTT
>.|TRBJ1-2|TRBV5-1|.
CASSFQTQVDGYTF
TGCGCCAGCAGCTTCCAGACACAAGTGGATGGCTACACCTTC
>.|TRBJ1-4|TRBV19|once
CASSLGPGGEKLFF
TGTGCCAGTAGTTTGGGACCGGGAGGAGAAAAACTGTTTTTT
>TRBD2|TRBJ2-1|TRBV4-1|.
CASSQESSGGYNEQFF
TGCGCCAGCAGCCAAGAATCTAGCGGGGGTTACAATGAGCAGTTCTTC
>.|TRBJ1-3|TRBV11-2|.
CASSLDPGKGNTIYF
TGTGCCAGCAGCTTAGATCCAGGGAAAGGAAACACCATATATTTT
>TRBD1|TRBJ1-5|TRBV5-4|.
CASSQIRDRRYSNQPQHF
TGTGCCAGCAGCCAAATCCGGGACAGGCGTTATAGCAATCAGCCCCAGCATTTT
>.|TRBJ2-4|TRBV7-4|.
CASSLESLAKNIQYF
TGTGCCAGCAGCTTAGAGAGCTTAGCCAAAAACATTCAGTACTTC
>TRBD2|TRBJ2-7|TRBV27|.
CASSPGLAGGPTYEQYF
TGTGCCAGCAGTCCCGGACTAGCGGGAGGGCCCACCTACGAGCAGTACTTC
>.|TRBJ1-1|TRBV6-5|.
CASSYIGNTEAFF
TGTGCCAGCAGTTACATCGGGAACACTGAAGCTTTCTTT
>TRBD1|TRBJ1-3|TRBV28|.
CASRTGSGNTIYF
TGTGCCAGCAGGACAGGGTCTGGAAACACCATATATTTT
>TRBD2|TRBJ2-1|TRBV25-1|.
CASRTPGLAGDNEQFF
TGTGCCAGCAGGACTCCGGGACTAGCGGGGGACAATGAGCAGTTCTTC
>.|TRBJ1-3|TRBV11-3|.
CASSPTVRGNTIYF
TGTGCCAGCAGCCCAACCGTCCGGGGAAACACCATATATTTT
>TRBD2|TRBJ2-5|TRBV4-1|once
CASSQGRLAGDLETQYF
TGCGCCAGCAGCCAAGGCCGCCTAGCGGGGGACCTAGAGACCCAGTACTTC
>.|TRBJ1-1|TRBV11-2|.
CASSFQGLGNTEAFF
TGTGCCAGCAGCTTCCAGGGACTGGGGAACACTGAAGCTTTCTTT
>TRBD1|TRBJ1-6|TRBV5-1|.
CASSPQGNSYNSPLHF
TGCGCCAGCAGTCCACAGGGGAATTCCTATAATTCACCCCTCCACTTT
>.|TRBJ2-5|TRBV13|few
CASSLDGGQYF
TGTGCCAGCAGCTTAGATGGAGGCCAGTACTTC